This is a list of T cell receptor beta chains from one sample in a study of cytotoxic CD8 clonotypes in ibrutinib-treated CLL. Profiling relied on immunoSEQ multiplex PCR, and the TCRdb table lists in-frame clones only, not all of them. The table lists about 140,000 clones, approximately 80% of them singletons. The starting material was PBMCs, obtained after 36 months of ibrutinib treatment. Every receptor here comes from a human donor with chronic lymphocytic leukemia. Each CDR3 is given with its conserved first and last residue. D genes are given only for firm matches. Size tells how often a clone was seen (once, few, many) or the class of an expanded clone, and some rows leave it out.

TRBV29-1	NA	TRBD1	TRBJ1-4	TGCAGCTATCTAAGACAGGGGACTGAAAAACTGTTTTTT	CSYLRQGTEKLFF
TRBV27	NA	NA	TRBJ1-4	TGTGCCAGCAGTTTATCTACCACGAATGAAAAACTGTTTTTT	CASSLSTTNEKLFF
TRBV2	NA	NA	TRBJ2-5	TGTGCCAGCAGTGAAGCGCTGGCCGGAGAGACCCAGTACTTC	CASSEALAGETQYF
TRBV9	NA	NA	TRBJ1-5	TGTGCCAGCAGCGTAGACCCGGGCAATCAGCCCCAGCATTTT	CASSVDPGNQPQHF
TRBV5-6	NA	TRBD2	TRBJ2-3	TGTGCCAGCAGTCGAAGACTAGCGGGGACGAGCACAGATACGCAGTATTTT	CASSRRLAGTSTDTQYF
TRBV30	NA	TRBD1	TRBJ1-4	TGTGCCTGGGGGACAGGGTCGACGGCGGCTAATGAAAAACTGTTTTTT	CAWGTGSTAANEKLFF
TRBV7-2	NA	NA	TRBJ1-2	TGTGCCAGCAGCTTAGACACAGGGTACTATGGCTACACCTTC	CASSLDTGYYGYTF
TRBV9	few	NA	TRBJ2-2	TGTGCCAGCAGTGGTAGCTCGAACACCGGGGAGCTGTTTTTT	CASSGSSNTGELFF
TRBV18	NA	NA	TRBJ2-7	TGTGCCAGCTCACCACGAGCGTCCTACGAGCAGTACTTC	CASSPRASYEQYF
TRBV6-5	few	NA	TRBJ2-5	TGTGCCAGCAGTTACTGGGAGACCCAGTACTTC	CASSYWETQYF
TRBV5-4	NA	TRBD1	TRBJ2-1	TGTGCCAGCAGCCTCGGGACAGGGGTAAACAATGAGCAGTTCTTC	CASSLGTGVNNEQFF
TRBV19	NA	NA	TRBJ2-7	TGTGCCAGCGGGGAGCATCCCTACGAGCAGTACTTC	CASGEHPYEQYF
TRBV4-2	NA	NA	TRBJ1-1	TGTGCCAGCAGTCAAGTTTCGGGTTTAGAAGCTTTCTTT	CASSQVSGLEAFF
TRBV5-1	NA	NA	TRBJ1-3	TGCGCCAGCAGGTATACAGGAATAGGAAACACCATATATTTT	CASRYTGIGNTIYF
TRBV4-1	few	TRBD1	TRBJ1-4	TGCGCCAGCAGCCCATCCCGGGACAGGGGGCACGAAAAACTGTTTTTT	CASSPSRDRGHEKLFF
TRBV30	once	TRBD2	TRBJ2-2	TGTGCCTGGGCGTGGGGCGGGAGAAACACCGGGGAGCTGTTTTTT	CAWAWGGRNTGELFF
TRBV30	NA	TRBD1	TRBJ1-4	TGTGCCTGGAGTCCGGGACAGGAGGCAACTAATGAAAAACTGTTTTTT	CAWSPGQEATNEKLFF
TRBV29-1	NA	TRBD2	TRBJ2-1	TGCAGCGTTGATGTAGCGGGCAACAATGAGCAGTTCTTC	CSVDVAGNNEQFF
TRBV21-1	once	NA	TRBJ2-5	TGTGCCAGCAGCAAAAGCGGAGGACTGGTCCAAGAGACCCAGTACTTC	CASSKSGGLVQETQYF
TRBV15	few	NA	TRBJ1-2	TGTGCCACCAGCAGAGGCCCGGAGGGGAATGGCTACACCTTC	CATSRGPEGNGYTF
TRBV15	few	NA	TRBJ1-1	TGTGCCACCAGCAGAGGACAAGCACGGGCTTTCTTT	CATSRGQARAFF
TRBV7-9	NA	NA	TRBJ2-3	TGTGCCAGCAGCTTAGTCTCGTCTCAGACGCAGTATTTT	CASSLVSSQTQYF
TRBV5-1	NA	TRBD1	TRBJ1-2	TGCGCCAGCGGTGACATTGACAGGGGGAGCCTCTATGGCTACACCTTC	CASGDIDRGSLYGYTF
TRBV10-3	NA	TRBD1	TRBJ2-1	TGTGCCATCAGTCACATTAGGGACAGTGAAGAGCAGTTCTTC	CAISHIRDSEEQFF
TRBV7-9	NA	NA	TRBJ1-4	TGTGCCAGCAGCTTCTCTGTAAATGAAAAACTGTTTTTT	CASSFSVNEKLFF
TRBV15	NA	TRBD1	TRBJ1-2	TGTGCCACCAGCAGGGATGACAGGGGGCTGTCTGGCTACACCTTC	CATSRDDRGLSGYTF
TRBV5-4	NA	TRBD1	TRBJ1-2	TGTGCCAGCAGCCCTGTCCGGGACAGGGGCAACTATGGCTACACCTTC	CASSPVRDRGNYGYTF
TRBV5-8	NA	NA	TRBJ2-7	TGTGCCAGCCGGACAGACTCCTACGAGCAGTACTTC	CASRTDSYEQYF
TRBV27	NA	NA	TRBJ1-1	TGTGCCAGCAGTTTAGCGATGAACACTGAAGCTTTCTTT	CASSLAMNTEAFF
TRBV30	NA	NA	TRBJ1-4	TGTGCCTGGAGCCGAGTTACCGGGACGATTGCAACTAATGAAAAACTGTTTTTT	CAWSRVTGTIATNEKLFF
TRBV6-5	NA	NA	TRBJ2-3	TGTGCCAGCAGAAGGCCAGGGCCTAGCACAGATACGCAGTATTTT	CASRRPGPSTDTQYF
TRBV6-4	NA	TRBD2	TRBJ2-1	TGTGCCAGCAGTGACGTAGCCCTAGCGGGGGACAATGAGCAGTTCTTC	CASSDVALAGDNEQFF
TRBV18	NA	TRBD2	TRBJ2-3	TGTGCCAGCTCACCCCTAATAGCGGGAAATACGCAGTATTTT	CASSPLIAGNTQYF
TRBV10-3	once	NA	TRBJ2-7	TGTGCCAGCAATACGGGGATCTCCTACGAGCAGTACTTC	CASNTGISYEQYF
TRBV28	few	NA	TRBJ1-3	TGTGCCAGCAGTTTACAGAACGGGTGTTTT	CASSLQNGCF
TRBV29-1	NA	NA	TRBJ2-1	TGCAGCGTTGGGAGCAGCGTCTACAATGAGCAGTTCTTC	CSVGSSVYNEQFF
TRBV7-2	NA	NA	TRBJ1-2	TGTGCCAGCAGCTTTAGCATTTCGCTTGGCTACACCTTC	CASSFSISLGYTF
TRBV30	NA	NA	TRBJ1-5	TGTGCCTGGAGTGTACACAGCAATCAGCCCCAGCATTTT	CAWSVHSNQPQHF
TRBV5-1	once	TRBD2	TRBJ2-7	TGCGCCAGCAGGCCTGTAGCGGGAGGTTCCTACGAGCAGTACTTC	CASRPVAGGSYEQYF
TRBV18	NA	TRBD1	TRBJ2-2	TGTGCCAGCTCACCCTCCACAGGGGATCTCACCGGGGAGCTGTTTTTT	CASSPSTGDLTGELFF
TRBV10-2	NA	NA	TRBJ1-2	TGCGCCAGCAGTGAGTGGGAAACTAACTATGGCTACACCTTC	CASSEWETNYGYTF
TRBV28	NA	TRBD2	TRBJ2-7	TGTGCCAGCAGTTTGGGGACTAGCGGGCGATCCTACGAGCAGTACTTC	CASSLGTSGRSYEQYF
TRBV10-3	NA	NA	TRBJ1-1	TGTGCCATCAGGGGGTTGGCGGACACTGAAGCTTTCTTT	CAIRGLADTEAFF
TRBV30	NA	NA	TRBJ1-5	TGTGCCTGGAACGTCGGTCAGCCCCAGCATTTT	CAWNVGQPQHF
TRBV6-6	NA	NA	TRBJ1-1	TGTGCCAGCAGTCCTCCACTAACAGGGAACACTGAAGCTTTCTTT	CASSPPLTGNTEAFF
TRBV19	NA	NA	TRBJ2-5	TGTGCCACCCGTATGGGGGAAGAGTTTGACTTC	CATRMGEEFDF